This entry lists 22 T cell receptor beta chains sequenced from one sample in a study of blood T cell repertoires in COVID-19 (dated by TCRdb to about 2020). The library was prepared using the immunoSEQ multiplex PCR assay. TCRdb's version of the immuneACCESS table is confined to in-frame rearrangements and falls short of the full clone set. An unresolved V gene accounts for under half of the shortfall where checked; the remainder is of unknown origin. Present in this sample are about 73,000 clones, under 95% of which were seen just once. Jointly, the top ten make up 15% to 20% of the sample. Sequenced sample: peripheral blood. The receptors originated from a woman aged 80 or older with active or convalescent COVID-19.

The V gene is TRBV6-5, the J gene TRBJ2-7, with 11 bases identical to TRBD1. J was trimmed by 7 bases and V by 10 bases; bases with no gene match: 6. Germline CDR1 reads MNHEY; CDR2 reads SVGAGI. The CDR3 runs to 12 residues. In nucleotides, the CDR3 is TGTGCCACCGGACAGGGGGCGGAGGAGCAGTACTTC. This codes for CATGQGAEEQYF.

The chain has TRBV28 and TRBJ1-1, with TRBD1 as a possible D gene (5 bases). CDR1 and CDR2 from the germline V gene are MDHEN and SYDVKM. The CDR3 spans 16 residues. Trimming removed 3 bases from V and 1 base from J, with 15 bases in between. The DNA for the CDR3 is TGTGCCAGCAGTTTCGGGGGGGGAGGGACGAACACTGAAGCTTTCTTT. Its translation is CASSFGGGGTNTEAFF.

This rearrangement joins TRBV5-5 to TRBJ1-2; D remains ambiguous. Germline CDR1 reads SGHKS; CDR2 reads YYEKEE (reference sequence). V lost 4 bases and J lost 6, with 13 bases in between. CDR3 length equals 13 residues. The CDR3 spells CASSLPGWNGYTF. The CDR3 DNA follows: TGTGCCAGCAGCCTACCGGGGTGGAATGGCTACACCTTC. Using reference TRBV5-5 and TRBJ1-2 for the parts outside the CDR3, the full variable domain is DAGVTQSPTHLIKTRGQQVTLRCSPISGHKSVSWYQQVLGQGPQFIFQYYEKEERGRGNFPDRFSARQFPNYSSELNVNALLLGDSALYLCASSLPGWNGYTFGSGTRLTVV.

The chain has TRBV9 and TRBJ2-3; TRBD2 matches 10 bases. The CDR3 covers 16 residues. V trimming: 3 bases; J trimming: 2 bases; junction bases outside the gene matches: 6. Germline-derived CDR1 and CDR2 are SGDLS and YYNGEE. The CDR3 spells CASSDLLAGSTDTQYF. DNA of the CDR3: TGTGCCAGCAGCGATTTACTAGCGGGGTCCACAGATACGCAGTATTTT. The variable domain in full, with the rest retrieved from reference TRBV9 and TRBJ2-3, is DSGVTQTPKHLITATGQRVTLRCSPRSGDLSVYWYQQSLDQGLQFLIQYYNGEERAKGNILERFSAQQFPDLHSELNLSSLELGDSALYFCASSDLLAGSTDTQYFGPGTRLTVL.

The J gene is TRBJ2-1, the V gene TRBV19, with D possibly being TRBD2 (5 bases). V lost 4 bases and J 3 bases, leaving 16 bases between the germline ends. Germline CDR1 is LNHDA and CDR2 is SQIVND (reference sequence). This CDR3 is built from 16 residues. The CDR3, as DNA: TGTGCCAGTAGTACCACCAGAGGGTACATCTACAATGAGCAGTTCTTC. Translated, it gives CASSTTRGYIYNEQFF.

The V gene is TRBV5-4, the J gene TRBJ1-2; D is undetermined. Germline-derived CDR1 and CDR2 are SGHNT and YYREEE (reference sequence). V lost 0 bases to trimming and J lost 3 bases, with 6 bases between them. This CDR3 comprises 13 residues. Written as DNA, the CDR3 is TGTGCCAGCAGCTTGGACAGAGACTATGGCTACACCTTC. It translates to CASSLDRDYGYTF.

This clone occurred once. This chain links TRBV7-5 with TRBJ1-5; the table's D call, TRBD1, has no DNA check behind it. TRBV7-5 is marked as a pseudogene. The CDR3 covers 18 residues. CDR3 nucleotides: TGTGTCAGAAGCTTAGGTGGGGCGCGCTACGCTGGCAATCAGCCCCAGCATTTT. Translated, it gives CVRSLGGARYAGNQPQHF.

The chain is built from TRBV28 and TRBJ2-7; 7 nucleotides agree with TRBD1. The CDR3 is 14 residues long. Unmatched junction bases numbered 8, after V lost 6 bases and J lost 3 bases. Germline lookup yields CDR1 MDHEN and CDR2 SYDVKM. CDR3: CASRGPGTVYEQYF. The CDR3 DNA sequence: TGTGCCAGCAGGGGCCCTGGGACAGTCTACGAGCAGTACTTC.

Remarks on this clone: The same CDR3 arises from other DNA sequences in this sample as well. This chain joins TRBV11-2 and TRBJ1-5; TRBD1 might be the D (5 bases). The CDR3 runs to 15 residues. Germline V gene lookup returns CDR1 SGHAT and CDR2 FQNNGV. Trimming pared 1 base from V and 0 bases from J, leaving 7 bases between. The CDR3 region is CASSLGQGSNQPQHF. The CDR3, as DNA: TGTGCCAGCAGCTTAGGCCAGGGTAGCAATCAGCCCCAGCATTTT.

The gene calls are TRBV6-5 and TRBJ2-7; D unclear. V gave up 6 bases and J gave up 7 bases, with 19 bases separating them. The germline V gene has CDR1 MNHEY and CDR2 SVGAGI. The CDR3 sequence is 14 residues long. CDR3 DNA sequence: TGTGCCAGCAGCTACCGCACCGCGACAAGGGAGCAGTACTTC. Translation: CASSYRTATREQYF.

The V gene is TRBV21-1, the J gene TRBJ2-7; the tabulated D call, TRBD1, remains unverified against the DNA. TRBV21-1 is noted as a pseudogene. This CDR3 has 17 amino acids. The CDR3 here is CASSVSGGGQGPYEQYF. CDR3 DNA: TGTGCCAGCAGCGTCTCTGGAGGGGGACAGGGACCGTACGAGCAGTACTTC.

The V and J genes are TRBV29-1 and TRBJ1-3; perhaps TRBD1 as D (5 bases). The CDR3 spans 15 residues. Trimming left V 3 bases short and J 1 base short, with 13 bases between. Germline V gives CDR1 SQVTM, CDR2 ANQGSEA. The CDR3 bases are TGCAGCGTTGAGTTCGGGGGAAGGTCTGGAAACACCATATATTTT. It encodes CSVEFGGRSGNTIYF. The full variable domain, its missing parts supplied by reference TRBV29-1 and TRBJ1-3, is SAVISQKPSRDICQRGTSLTIQCQVDSQVTMMFWYRQQPGQSLTLIATANQGSEATYESGFVIDKFPISRPNLTFSTLTVSNMSPEDSSIYLCSVEFGGRSGNTIYFGEGSWLTVV.

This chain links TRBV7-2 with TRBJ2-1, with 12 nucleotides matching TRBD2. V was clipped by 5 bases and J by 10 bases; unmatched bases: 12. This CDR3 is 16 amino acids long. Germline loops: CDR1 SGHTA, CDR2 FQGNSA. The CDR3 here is CASSPGASGGAREQFF. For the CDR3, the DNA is TGTGCCAGCAGCCCGGGGGCTAGCGGGGGGGCAAGGGAGCAGTTCTTC.

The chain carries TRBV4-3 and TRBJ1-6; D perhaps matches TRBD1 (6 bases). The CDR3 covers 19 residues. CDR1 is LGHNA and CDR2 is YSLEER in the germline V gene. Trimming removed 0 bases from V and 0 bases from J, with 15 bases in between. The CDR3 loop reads CASSQEPPGQFSYNSPLHF. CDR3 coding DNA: TGCGCCAGCAGCCAAGAGCCACCTGGACAGTTCTCCTATAATTCACCCCTCCACTTT.

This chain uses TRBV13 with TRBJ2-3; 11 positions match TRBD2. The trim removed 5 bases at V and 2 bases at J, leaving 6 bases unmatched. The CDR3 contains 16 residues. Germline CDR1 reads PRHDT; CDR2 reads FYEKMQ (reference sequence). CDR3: CASSPLAGGYTDTQYF. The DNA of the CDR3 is TGTGCCAGCAGCCCCCTAGCGGGGGGCTACACAGATACGCAGTATTTT. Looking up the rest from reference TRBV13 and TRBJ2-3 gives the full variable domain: AAGVIQSPRHLIKEKRETATLKCYPIPRHDTVYWYQQGPGQDPQFLISFYEKMQSDKGSIPDRFSAQQFSDYHSELNMSSLELGDSALYFCASSPLAGGYTDTQYFGPGTRLTVL.

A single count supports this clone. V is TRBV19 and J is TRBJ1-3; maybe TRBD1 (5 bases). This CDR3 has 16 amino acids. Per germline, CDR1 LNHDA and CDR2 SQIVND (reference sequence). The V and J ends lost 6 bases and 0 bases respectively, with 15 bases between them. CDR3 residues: CASRPGHESSGNTIYF. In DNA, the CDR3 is TGTGCCAGTAGGCCCGGACACGAGAGCTCTGGAAACACCATATATTTT.

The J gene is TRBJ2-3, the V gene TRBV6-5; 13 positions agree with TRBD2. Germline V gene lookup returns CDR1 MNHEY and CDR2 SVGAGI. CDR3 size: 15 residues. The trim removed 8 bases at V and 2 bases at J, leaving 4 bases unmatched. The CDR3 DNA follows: TGTGCCAGCGGGGGACTAGCGGGGTACACAGATACGCAGTATTTT. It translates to CASGGLAGYTDTQYF.

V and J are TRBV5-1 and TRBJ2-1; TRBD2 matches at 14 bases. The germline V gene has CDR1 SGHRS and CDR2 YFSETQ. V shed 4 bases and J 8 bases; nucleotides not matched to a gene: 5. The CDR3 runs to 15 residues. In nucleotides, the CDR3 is TGCGCCAGCAGCGAGGGACTAGCGGGGGAATATGAGCAGTTCTTC. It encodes CASSEGLAGEYEQFF.

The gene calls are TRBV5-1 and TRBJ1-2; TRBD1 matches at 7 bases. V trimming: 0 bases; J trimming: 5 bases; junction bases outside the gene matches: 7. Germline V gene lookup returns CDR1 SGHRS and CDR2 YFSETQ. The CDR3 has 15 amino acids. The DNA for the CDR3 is TGCGCCAGCAGCTTGGCCCGGGGCAGGGGGTATGGCTACACCTTC. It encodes CASSLARGRGYGYTF.

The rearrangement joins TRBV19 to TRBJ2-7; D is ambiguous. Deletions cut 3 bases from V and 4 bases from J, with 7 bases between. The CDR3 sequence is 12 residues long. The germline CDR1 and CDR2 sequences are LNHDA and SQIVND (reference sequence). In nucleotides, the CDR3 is TGTGCCAGTAGTATTTCCGGGTACGAGCAGTACTTC. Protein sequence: CASSISGYEQYF.

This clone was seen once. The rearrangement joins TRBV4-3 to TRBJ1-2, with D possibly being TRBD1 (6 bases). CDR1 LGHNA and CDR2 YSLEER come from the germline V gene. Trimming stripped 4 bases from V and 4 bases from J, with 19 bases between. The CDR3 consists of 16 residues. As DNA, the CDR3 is TGCGCCAGCAGCCGCACCGGGACACCCGTCAGCTATGGCTACACCTTC. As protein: CASSRTGTPVSYGYTF.

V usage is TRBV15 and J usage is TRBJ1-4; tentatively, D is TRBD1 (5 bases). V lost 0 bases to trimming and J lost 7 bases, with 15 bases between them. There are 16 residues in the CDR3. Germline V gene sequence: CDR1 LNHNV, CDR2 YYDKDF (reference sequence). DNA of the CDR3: TGTGCCACCAGCAGAGATGGAGGAGGGGCTATTGAAAAACTGTTTTTT. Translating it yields CATSRDGGGAIEKLFF.